This T cell receptor beta chain was observed in a study of blood T cell repertoires in COVID-19. Study as a whole: Sites in the United States, Italy and Spain provided acute and convalescent COVID-19 samples. The analysed material was cDNA or gDNA that came from T cells, B-cell-depleted T cells, or PBMCs.

Original processing notes: Amplifying reference gene primers gave estimates of nucleated cell counts. Profiled with immunoSEQ multiplex PCR; TCRdb holds only in-frame clones, not every one. V, J and clone size are taken as reported in that table, and D and trimming were inferred from the DNA itself. The data show fewer than 120,000 clones, with around 79% seen just once and about a sixth held by the top ten. Germline-derived CDR1 and CDR2 are MNHNS and SASEGT. The CDR3 contains 16 residues. Trimming cost V 3 bases and J 2 bases, with 17 bases left between them. Sequencing was carried out using peripheral blood. The receptor's source is an elderly woman with active or convalescent COVID-19. The J gene is TRBJ2-7, the V gene TRBV6-1; weak D call: TRBD2 (5 bases). The CDR3 protein is CASSDHPWAGTYEQYF. The CDR3 DNA reads TGTGCCAGCAGTGACCACCCATGGGCCGGGACCTACGAGCAGTACTTC.